This TCR beta chain was identified during a study of vaccination effects on CD4 cells after COVID-19. This CDR3 has 14 residues. Germline trimming cut 7 bases from V and 4 bases from J; bases unmatched to any gene: 3. Per germline, CDR1 SGHRS and CDR2 YFSETQ. With respect to this clone: The antigen remains unidentified.

Libraries were prepared by immunoSEQ multiplex PCR; TCRdb keeps only in-frame clonotypes and omits some of them. The sample shows some 11,000 clones, about two thirds of them seen only once. The ViraFEST assay expanded antigen-specific CD4+ T cells with viral peptide pools before sequencing. Scientists isolated CD4+ T cells after a roughly 9-day culture period ended. Each culture had half its medium swapped for IL-2 medium on days 3 and 7. Whole-study results and caveats: Nearly all vaccine-induced clones in healthy recipients recognized only SARS-CoV-2.

The chain has TRBV5-1 and TRBJ2-6; 9 bases are shared with TRBD1. This TCR was recovered from a human donor who received a COVID-19 vaccine. The material was CD4+ T cells from PBMCs cultured with HCoV-229E spike peptides, obtained before COVID-19 vaccination. DNA of the CDR3: TGCGCCAGCGGGGGACAGGGCGGGGCCAACGTCCTGACTTTC. Translating gives CASGGQGGANVLTF.